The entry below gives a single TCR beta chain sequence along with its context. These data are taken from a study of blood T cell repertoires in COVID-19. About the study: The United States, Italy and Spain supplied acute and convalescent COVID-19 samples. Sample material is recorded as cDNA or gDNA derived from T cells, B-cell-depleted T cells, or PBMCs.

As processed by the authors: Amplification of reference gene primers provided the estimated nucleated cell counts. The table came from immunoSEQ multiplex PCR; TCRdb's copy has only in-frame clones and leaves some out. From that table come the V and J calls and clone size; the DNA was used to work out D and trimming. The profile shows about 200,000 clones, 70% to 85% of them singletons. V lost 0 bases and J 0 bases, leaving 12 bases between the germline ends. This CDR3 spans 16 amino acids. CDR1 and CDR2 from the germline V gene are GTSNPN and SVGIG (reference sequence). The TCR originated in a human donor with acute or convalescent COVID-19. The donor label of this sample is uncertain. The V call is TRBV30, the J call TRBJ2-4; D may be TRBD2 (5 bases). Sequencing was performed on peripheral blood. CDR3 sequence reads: CAWSVSSSLAKNIQYF. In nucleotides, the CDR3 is TGTGCCTGGAGTGTATCTAGCTCCTTAGCCAAAAACATTCAGTACTTC.